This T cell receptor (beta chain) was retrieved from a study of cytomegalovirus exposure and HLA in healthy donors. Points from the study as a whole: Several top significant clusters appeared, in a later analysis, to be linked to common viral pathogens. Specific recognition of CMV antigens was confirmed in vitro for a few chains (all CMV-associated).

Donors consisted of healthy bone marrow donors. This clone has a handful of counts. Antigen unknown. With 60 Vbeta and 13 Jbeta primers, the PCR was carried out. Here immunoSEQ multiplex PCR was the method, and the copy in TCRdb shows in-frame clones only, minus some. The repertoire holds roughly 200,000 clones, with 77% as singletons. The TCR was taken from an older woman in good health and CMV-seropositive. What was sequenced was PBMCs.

In nucleotides, the CDR3 is TGTGCCAGCAGCGGACAGACCTATAATTCACCCCTCCACTTT. Residues: CASSGQTYNSPLHF. This chain links TRBV11-2 with TRBJ1-6, with a weak D call TRBD1 (6 bases). V lost 5 bases to trimming and J lost 2 bases, with 7 bases between them. From germline, CDR1 is SGHAT and CDR2 FQNNGV. The CDR3 loop spans 14 amino acids.